These T cell receptor beta chains were read from a single sample in a study of post-analysis software for immune sequencing data. Each CDR3 protein gets one entry after TCRdb re-called the PCR reads with MiXCR. Of about 820,000 distinct CDR3 sequences detected, approximately 57% appear once; the ten largest clones hold about 4.8%. Material: blood. Source of these receptors: a girl aged 5-17 years with multiple sclerosis. Each CDR3 is given with its conserved first and last residue. The D gene is left open where the match is weak. A row's size may be missing; if present it is once, few, many or a size class.

abundance	d_gene	v_gene	j_gene	CDR3nt	CDR3aa
few	-	TRBV12-3/TRBV12-4	TRBJ1-1	TGTGCCAGCAGCACTTCGGGGGGGAACACTGAAGCTTTCTTT	CASSTSGGNTEAFF
few	TRBD1	TRBV5-1	TRBJ1-6	TGCGCCAGCAGCTTAATGGACAGGCCTTATAATTCACCCCTCCACTTT	CASSLMDRPYNSPLHF
-	-	TRBV7-9	TRBJ2-7	TGTGCCAGCAGCCTCCGGGTCAACTCCTACGAGCAGTACTTC	CASSLRVNSYEQYF
-	TRBD2	TRBV20-1	TRBJ2-5	TGCAGTGCTAGACAATGGACTAGCGGGAGGCAAGAGACCCAGTACTTC	CSARQWTSGRQETQYF
-	TRBD1	TRBV9	TRBJ2-5	TGTGCCAGCAGCGGAGGACAGGGGGCGGGAGAGACCCAGTACTTC	CASSGGQGAGETQYF
-	-	TRBV11-2	TRBJ2-4	TGTGCCAGCAGCTCCCTAAAGTACAAAAACATTCAGTACTTC	CASSSLKYKNIQYF
few	TRBD2	TRBV5-1	TRBJ2-1	TGCGCCAGCAGCTTTAGCGGGAGTCCCTACAATGAGCAGTTCTTC	CASSFSGSPYNEQFF
few	TRBD1	TRBV12-3/TRBV12-4	TRBJ2-5	TGTGCCAGCAGTTTATACAGGGGGCGCAAGTACTTC	CASSLYRGRKYF
-	-	TRBV11-2	TRBJ1-2	TGTGCCAGCAGCTTAGTGGAACGAGGAGGCTACACCTTC	CASSLVERGGYTF
few	TRBD2	TRBV3-1	TRBJ2-3	TGTGCCAGCAGCCAAGATCCTGTTCTAGCGGGAGGGACAGATACGCAGTATTTT	CASSQDPVLAGGTDTQYF
-	-	TRBV20-1	TRBJ2-1	TGCAGTGCTAGAGGGCACCCCCGGGAGCAGTTCTTC	CSARGHPREQFF
-	-	TRBV12-3/TRBV12-4	TRBJ2-1	TGTGCCAGCAGTCTAGGCGCGGGCCGATCGAATGATGAGCAGTTCTTC	CASSLGAGRSNDEQFF
-	TRBD2	TRBV4-1	TRBJ2-5	TGCGCCAGCAGCCATCCGTCGAGCGGGAGGGCGGAGACCCAGTACTTC	CASSHPSSGRAETQYF
-	-	TRBV20-1	TRBJ2-1	TGCAGTGCTAGAGACCTCCGAGCGTACAATGAGCAGTTCTTC	CSARDLRAYNEQFF
-	TRBD2	TRBV5-1	TRBJ2-2	TGCGCCAGCAGCTTGGTCCTAGCGGGCACCACCGGGGAGCTGTTTTTT	CASSLVLAGTTGELFF
-	TRBD2	TRBV5-1	TRBJ2-5	TGCGCCAGCTCATCGGGGGGGAGTGTAGAGACCCAGTACTTC	CASSSGGSVETQYF
-	-	TRBV5-5	TRBJ2-7	TGTGCCAGCAGCTTGGGGCCCACAGGATCCTACGAGCAGTACTTC	CASSLGPTGSYEQYF
-	-	TRBV6-2/TRBV6-3	TRBJ2-1	TGTGCCAGCAGTTACTACGCTCAAGCCCGAGGACCCTACAATGAGCAGTTCTTC	CASSYYAQARGPYNEQFF
-	TRBD2	TRBV7-8	TRBJ2-1	TGTGCCAGCAGCTCTTGGGGCGGGGGGGCCCCCTACAATGAGCAGTTCTTC	CASSSWGGGAPYNEQFF
once	-	TRBV6-6	TRBJ2-3	TGTGCCAGCAGTCTCGTGCAGGGGGGAAGCACAGATACGCAGTATTTT	CASSLVQGGSTDTQYF
few	-	TRBV29-1	TRBJ2-7	TGCAGCGTTGTGCGTCTAGCAGCGACCTACAATGAGCAGTACTTC	CSVVRLAATYNEQYF
-	-	TRBV5-1	TRBJ2-3	TGCGCCAGCGCCCGCGTGGCTGCAAGCACAGATACGCAGTATTTT	CASARVAASTDTQYF
few	TRBD2	TRBV5-1	TRBJ2-1	TGCGCCAGCAGCTTGGCTAGCGGGGGGACGGGCGATGAGCAGTTCTTC	CASSLASGGTGDEQFF
-	-	TRBV10-3	TRBJ2-5	TGTGCCATCAGTGAGCTTACCGGACATCAAGAGACCCAGTACTTC	CAISELTGHQETQYF
-	-	TRBV15	TRBJ1-2	TGTGCCACCAGCAGAGACATAGCCTCCTGGGGCTACACCTTC	CATSRDIASWGYTF
-	-	TRBV14	TRBJ1-2	TGTGCCAGCAGCCAAGATGGGGATGGGTATCGAGGCTACACCTTC	CASSQDGDGYRGYTF
-	-	TRBV6-1	TRBJ2-1	TGTGCCTGTCGAGTGAATGGCCTCGGGGCAGGTTCCTACAATGAGCAGTTCTTC	CACRVNGLGAGSYNEQFF
-	-	TRBV20-1	TRBJ2-3	TGCAGTCCACCAGGGGCTCTCTTGGGCACAGATACGCAGTATTTT	CSPPGALLGTDTQYF
-	-	TRBV2	TRBJ2-7	TGTGCCAGCAGTGTGGTGGGGAGTGGATCCTACGAGCAGTACTTC	CASSVVGSGSYEQYF
once	TRBD1	TRBV7-2	TRBJ2-7	TGTGCCAGCAGCTTATCCGGGGGACAGGGGGTTTACGAGCAGTACTTC	CASSLSGGQGVYEQYF
-	TRBD2	TRBV7-3	TRBJ2-1	TGTGCCAGCGGGACTAGCGGGGGGAACAATGAGCAGTTCTTC	CASGTSGGNNEQFF
many	-	TRBV5-1	TRBJ2-7	TGTGCCAGCAGCTTAGAATCCTACGAGCAGTACTTC	CASSLESYEQYF
few	-	TRBV7-3	TRBJ2-1	TGTGCCAGCAGCGCGACTATTAACAATGAGCAGTTCTTC	CASSATINNEQFF
-	TRBD2	TRBV5-1	TRBJ2-1	TGCGCCAGCAGCGACGGGGGGGCGGAGCGGAACAATGAGCAGTTCTTC	CASSDGGAERNNEQFF
few	-	TRBV6-1	TRBJ2-2	TGTGCCAGCCGGGGATGGGACGTCTCCGCGAACACCGGGGAGCTGTTTTTT	CASRGWDVSANTGELFF
-	TRBD1	TRBV6-5	TRBJ1-6	TGTGCCAGCAGTTTAGGAAGGGCAGGGGGGTGGACAGGTTCACCCCTCCACTTT	CASSLGRAGGWTGSPLHF
-	-	TRBV20-1	TRBJ1-4	TGCAGTGCTAGTCCGCCAACTAATGAAAAACTGTTTTTT	CSASPPTNEKLFF
-	-	TRBV20-1	TRBJ1-5	TGCAGTGCTACCAGACCCGGAGGCAGCAATCAGCCCCAGCATTTT	CSATRPGGSNQPQHF
-	-	TRBV4-1	TRBJ2-1	TGCGCCAGCAGAGGAATAGGAGCTCTACACAATGAGCAGTTCTTC	CASRGIGALHNEQFF
-	TRBD2	TRBV7-2	TRBJ2-4	TGTGCCAGCAGCACCAGCGGGGCCCCAGCCAAAAACATTCAGTACTTC	CASSTSGAPAKNIQYF
-	-	TRBV18	TRBJ2-7	TGTGCCAGCTCACACAGGGCAGGCGAGCAGTACTTC	CASSHRAGEQYF
-	TRBD2	TRBV12-3/TRBV12-4	TRBJ2-2	TGTGCCAGCAGTTTATTGAGCGGGGTAAAGACCGGGGAGCTGTTTTTT	CASSLLSGVKTGELFF
few	-	TRBV29-1	TRBJ2-7	TGCAGCGTTGAAGTGGGATTAGGTGTGGTGTCCCAGTACTTC	CSVEVGLGVVSQYF
-	-	TRBV5-1	TRBJ2-5	TGCGCCTCATACGGACAGTTAAAAGAGACCCAGTACTTC	CASYGQLKETQYF
-	TRBD2	TRBV20-1	TRBJ2-7	TGCAGTGCCCCGACTAGCAAGTCCTACGAGCAGTACTTC	CSAPTSKSYEQYF
-	TRBD1	TRBV7-2	TRBJ2-5	TGTGCCAGCAGCTCCCCGTTTGAGGGGGCGGGAGAGACCCAGTACTTC	CASSSPFEGAGETQYF
-	TRBD2	TRBV12-3/TRBV12-4	TRBJ2-5	TGTGCCAGCAGTTTGGCGAGCGGGGAAAAAGAGACCCAGTACTTC	CASSLASGEKETQYF
few	-	TRBV6-6	TRBJ1-2	TGTGCCAGCAGTTCTACCTATGGCTACACCTTC	CASSSTYGYTF
-	-	TRBV21-1	TRBJ1-6	TGTGCCAGCAGCAATGCACCGGGACAGATAGGCTCCTATAATTCACCCCTCCACTTT	CASSNAPGQIGSYNSPLHF
few	-	TRBV7-2	TRBJ2-1	TGTGCCAGCAGCTTAGGGGCTAGCGATGAGCAGTTCTTC	CASSLGASDEQFF
-	TRBD2	TRBV20-1	TRBJ2-3	TGCAGTGCTAGAGGACTAGCGGGAGTACGAAGCACAGATACGCAGTATTTT	CSARGLAGVRSTDTQYF
-	-	TRBV5-1	TRBJ2-5	TGCGCCAGCAGCACGGCAGGGGAGGGAGAGACCCAGTACTTC	CASSTAGEGETQYF